This passage covers 30 T cell receptor beta chains from one sample sequenced in a study of identical twins. TCRdb used MiXCR to reprocess the 5' RACE reads, holding one entry per CDR3 protein. The repertoire includes 450,000 or so distinct CDR3 sequences, 13% to 15% of them detected once, and approximately 0.52% sits in the top ten. These data are also associated with another study on yellow fever vaccine responses in identical twins.

Sequencing was performed on CD4+ T cells sorted from blood. These receptors all stem from a woman between 18 and 29 years old in good health.

This clonotype was detected a few times. Relative to the germline gene, one junction end is altered; a read error may explain this. The chain joins TRBV20-1 to TRBJ2-1, with a tentative D call TRBD2 (7 bases). CDR1 is DFQATT, CDR2 SNEGSKA, per germline (reference sequence). The CDR3 consists of 16 residues. The CDR3: CSATTLRGASYNEQFF. CDR3 DNA sequence: TGCAGCGCTACGACCCTTCGGGGGGCCTCCTACAATGAGCAGTTCTTC.

The rearrangement links TRBV11-3 to TRBJ2-1, with TRBD1 matching 8 bases. Germline V lookup: CDR1 SGHNT, CDR2 YENEEA. V trimming: 2 bases; J trimming: 9 bases; junction bases outside the gene matches: 3. The CDR3 length is 13 residues. Written as DNA, the CDR3 is TGTGCCAGCAGCTTAAGACAGGGGAGTGAGCAGTTCTTC. Its protein is CASSLRQGSEQFF. The full variable domain, in which reference TRBV11-3 and TRBJ2-1 provide the parts outside the CDR3, is EAGVVQSPRYKIIEKKQPVAFWCNPISGHNTLYWYLQNLGQGPELLIRYENEEAVDDSQLPKDRFSAERLKGVDSTLKIQPAELGDSAVYLCASSLRQGSEQFFGPGTRLTVL.

CDR3 sequence reads: CASSSGGERAYEQYF. In DNA form, the CDR3 reads TGTGCCAGCAGCTCCGGGGGGGAGCGAGCCTACGAGCAGTACTTC. The chain carries TRBV28 and TRBJ2-7; 8 bases align to TRBD2. With V trimmed by 6 bases and J by 2 bases, 9 bases remained unmatched. The CDR3 runs to 15 residues. CDR1 and CDR2 from the germline V gene are MDHEN and SYDVKM.

V usage is TRBV18 and J usage is TRBJ1-3; D uncertain. The V and J ends lost 3 bases and 0 bases respectively, with 15 bases between them. The CDR3 covers 17 residues. The germline gives CDR1 KGHSH, CDR2 LQKENI. CDR3 sequence reads: CASSPQPSASSGNTIYF. CDR3 nucleotide sequence: TGTGCCAGCTCACCGCAGCCGTCAGCAAGCTCTGGAAACACCATATATTTT.

V is TRBV7-6 and J is TRBJ2-2; D ambiguous. CDR1 and CDR2 (germline): SGHVS, FNYEAQ. Trimming left V 1 base short and J 1 base short, with 7 bases between. The CDR3 runs to 15 residues. CDR3 loop: CASSLDYKNTGELFF. The CDR3 DNA sequence: TGTGCCAGCAGCTTAGACTATAAGAACACCGGGGAGCTGTTTTTT.

There are a few counts of this clonotype. J is TRBJ1-1 and V is TRBV3-1; D remains unclear. The CDR3 loop spans 14 amino acids. The germline CDR1 and CDR2 sequences are LGHDT and YNNKEL (reference sequence). V lost 4 bases to trimming and J lost 0 bases, with 9 bases between them. This CDR3 reads CASSPWTMNTEAFF. The DNA for the CDR3 is TGTGCCAGCAGCCCATGGACCATGAACACTGAAGCTTTCTTT.

This clonotype was observed a few times. The V gene is TRBV28, the J gene TRBJ1-5; 9 bases map to TRBD1. The CDR3 runs to 15 residues. The V and J ends lost 4 bases and 5 bases, in that order; junction bases with no gene match: 6. Germline V gene sequence: CDR1 MDHEN, CDR2 SYDVKM. CDR3 residues: CASSYRTGAYQPQHF. In nucleotides, the CDR3 is TGTGCCAGCAGTTATAGGACAGGGGCCTATCAGCCCCAGCATTTT.

The genes are TRBV11-2 and TRBJ2-7, with TRBD1 matching over 7 bases. The junction had 6 bases not matched to a gene; V was cut back by 5 bases and J by 2 bases. Germline CDR1 is SGHAT and CDR2 is FQNNGV. The length of the CDR3 is 14 residues. CDR3 coding DNA: TGTGCCAGCAGCCGATCGACAGGGACCTACGAGCAGTACTTC. Residues: CASSRSTGTYEQYF.

A few counts support this clonotype. V is TRBV5-1 and J is TRBJ2-7, with D tentatively TRBD1 (5 bases). V was trimmed by 1 base and J by 3 bases, leaving 11 bases between them. The CDR3 is made up of 14 amino acids. Germline CDR1 and CDR2: SGHRS and YFSETQ. CDR3 protein: CASSLQGGYYEQYF. The CDR3 coding sequence is TGCGCCAGCAGCTTGCAGGGCGGATACTACGAGCAGTACTTC.

The V and J genes are TRBV28 and TRBJ2-5; D may be TRBD1 (5 bases). The CDR3 runs to 15 residues. Germline CDR1 MDHEN, CDR2 SYDVKM. V dropped 3 bases and J dropped 2 bases, with 13 bases sitting between them. The CDR3 DNA reads TGTGCCAGCAGTTTTAGGGGTAGAAAACAAGAGACCCAGTACTTC. This translates into CASSFRGRKQETQYF. Looking up the rest from reference TRBV28 and TRBJ2-5 gives the full variable domain: DVKVTQSSRYLVKRTGEKVFLECVQDMDHENMFWYRQDPGLGLRLIYFSYDVKMKEKGDIPEGYSVSREKKERFSLILESASTNQTSMYLCASSFRGRKQETQYFGPGTRLLVL.

The rearrangement links TRBV2 to TRBJ2-5; D might be TRBD1 (5 bases). Germline values: CDR1 SNHLY, CDR2 FYNNEI. Deletions cut 7 bases from V and 4 bases from J, with 19 bases between. This CDR3 region has 15 residues. CDR3 nucleotide sequence: TGTGCCAGCAATGCCAAAGGGGTTCCGGGAGAGACCCAGTACTTC. Its translation is CASNAKGVPGETQYF.

The chain combines TRBV5-8 with TRBJ2-2, with 9 bases aligning to TRBD1. In germline, CDR1 is SGHTS, CDR2 YDEGEE. The V segment lost 7 bases and the J segment 3 bases; nucleotides outside the gene matches: 7. The CDR3 covers 15 residues. CDR3 DNA sequence: TGTGCCAGCCTTTTGGGGACAGGGCACACCGGGGAGCTGTTTTTT. Protein sequence: CASLLGTGHTGELFF.

In this sample, this clonotype turned up a few times. The chain combines TRBV2 with TRBJ1-6, with 7 bases lining up with TRBD1. CDR1 is SNHLY and CDR2 is FYNNEI in the germline V gene. Trimming took 8 bases from V and 6 from J; bases not matched to a gene: 13. The CDR3 contains 16 residues. DNA for the CDR3: TGTGCCAGCTTAAACGTCGCGGGACAGATTAATTCACCCCTCCACTTT. This gives the protein CASLNVAGQINSPLHF.

The chain has TRBV28 and TRBJ2-7, with 9 bases matching TRBD1. This CDR3 is built from 14 residues. J was trimmed by 5 bases and V by 5 bases; bases with no gene match: 7. Looked up from germline, CDR1 is MDHEN and CDR2 is SYDVKM. The CDR3 DNA sequence: TGTGCCAGCAGTCCGGGACAGGGATCCCACGAGCAGTACTTC. Translated: CASSPGQGSHEQYF.

V gene TRBV12-3 or TRBV12-4 combines with J gene TRBJ2-6; TRBD1 matches at 7 bases. This CDR3 has 15 residues. Germline trimming cut 6 bases from V and 5 bases from J; bases unmatched to any gene: 7. The CDR3 nucleotides read TGTGCCAGCAGCCTAGGGGGCCCCAGGGCCAACGTCCTGACTTTC. It specifies CASSLGGPRANVLTF.

The V gene is TRBV20-1, the J gene TRBJ2-7; perhaps TRBD2 as D (5 bases). Germline CDR1 and CDR2: DFQATT and SNEGSKA (reference sequence). V lost 1 base and J lost 2, with 15 bases in between. The CDR3 has 15 residues. In DNA, the CDR3 is TGCAGTGCTAGAGTAGCGCGTGTTGCCCCCTACGAGCAGTACTTC. Its protein product is CSARVARVAPYEQYF.

In this sample, this clonotype turned up a few times. The chain has TRBV27 and TRBJ2-2; D call uncertain. Trimming shortened V by 8 bases and J by 5 bases, and 15 bases separated the two germline ends. CDR1 and CDR2 from the germline V gene are MNHEY and SMNVEV (reference sequence). This CDR3 is built from 14 residues. DNA of the CDR3: TGTGCCAGCTCCTCAGAGCGACGTACCGGGGAGCTGTTTTTT. This sequence encodes CASSSERRTGELFF.

This sequence joins TRBV5-5 and TRBJ2-5; D call uncertain. The V end lost 7 bases, the J end lost 1 base, and 11 bases lay between the germline ends. The germline V gene has CDR1 SGHKS and CDR2 YYEKEE (reference sequence). The CDR3 sequence is 13 residues long. CDR3 in DNA: TGTGCCAGCTCCCGTGGGTTCCAAGAGACCCAGTACTTC. Protein: CASSRGFQETQYF.

The chain links TRBV11-2 to TRBJ2-1; 8 bases line up with TRBD2. The J segment lost 7 bases and the V segment lost 5 bases, leaving 10 bases of the junction unmatched. From germline, CDR1 is SGHAT and CDR2 FQNNGV. The CDR3 sequence is 15 residues long. The CDR3 spells CASSTTWLAGNEQFF. The CDR3 nucleotides are TGTGCCAGCAGCACCACGTGGCTAGCGGGTAATGAGCAGTTCTTC.

This clonotype was detected only a few times. The rearrangement links TRBV5-1 to TRBJ2-3; 15 positions match TRBD2. Germline V CDR1 and CDR2: SGHRS, YFSETQ. The CDR3 totals 17 residues. V lost 4 bases, J lost 5 bases, and 8 bases stayed unmatched. The CDR3 here is CASSIPGLAGGRDTQYF. In nucleotides, the CDR3 is TGCGCCAGCAGCATTCCGGGACTAGCGGGGGGCAGAGATACGCAGTATTTT.

The table lists this clonotype with a few counts. This chain joins TRBV20-1 and TRBJ2-3; D ambiguous. Trimming removed 2 bases from V and 5 bases from J, with 5 bases in between. Germline CDR1 DFQATT, CDR2 SNEGSKA (reference sequence). The CDR3 contains 11 residues. CDR3 residues: CSARPEDTQYF. The CDR3 nucleotides read TGCAGTGCTAGACCTGAAGATACGCAGTATTTT.

This clonotype was recorded a few times. This chain links TRBV7-2 with TRBJ2-1; 8 bases are shared with TRBD2. Germline CDR1 SGHTA, CDR2 FQGNSA. Trimming at V came to 2 bases and at J to 5 bases, leaving 5 bases not matched to a gene. The length of the CDR3 is 15 residues. The CDR3 nucleotides read TGTGCCAGCAGCTTAAACGGGAGGGCCGACAATGAGCAGTTCTTC. This codes for CASSLNGRADNEQFF. The variable domain in full, with the rest retrieved from reference TRBV7-2 and TRBJ2-1, is GAGVSQSPSNKVTEKGKDVELRCDPISGHTALYWYRQSLGQGLEFLIYFQGNSAPDKSGLPSDRFSAERTGGSVSTLTIQRTQQEDSAVYLCASSLNGRADNEQFFGPGTRLTVL.

The sample holds a few counts of this clonotype. The genes are TRBV12-3 or TRBV12-4 and TRBJ2-1; D is ambiguous. This CDR3 contains 12 residues. V lost 3 bases to trimming and J lost 5 bases, with 5 bases between them. The CDR3 loop reads CASSFRHNEQFF. In DNA form, the CDR3 reads TGTGCCAGCAGTTTCAGGCACAATGAGCAGTTCTTC.

The J gene is TRBJ2-1, the V gene TRBV12-3 or TRBV12-4; D remains unclear. This CDR3 contains 17 residues. The V and J ends lost 6 bases and 0 bases respectively, with 18 bases between them. The CDR3 coding sequence is TGTGCCAGCAGCCCGCGGACGACTCCTAGCTCCTACAATGAGCAGTTCTTC. Protein: CASSPRTTPSSYNEQFF.

This clonotype was seen more than once but under ten times. The chain has TRBV27 and TRBJ1-5; TRBD1 matches at 9 bases. The CDR3 loop spans 15 amino acids. V shed 0 bases and J 7 bases; nucleotides not matched to a gene: 4. Germline loops: CDR1 MNHEY, CDR2 SMNVEV (reference sequence). CDR3 residues: CASSLSQGAGQPQHF. CDR3 in DNA: TGTGCCAGCAGTTTATCACAGGGGGCAGGGCAGCCCCAGCATTTT.

This chain connects TRBV6-2 or TRBV6-3 to TRBJ2-7; TRBD2 aligns across 9 bases. The CDR3 has 17 residues. Unmatched junction bases numbered 10, after V lost 2 bases and J lost 2 bases. CDR1 is MNHEY, CDR2 SVGEGT, per germline. CDR3 nucleotide sequence: TGTGCCAGCAGTTACCTTCCGGCTAGCGGGACCCCCTACGAGCAGTACTTC. It encodes CASSYLPASGTPYEQYF.

The rearrangement joins TRBV5-6 to TRBJ2-7; 8 positions agree with TRBD1. Unmatched junction bases numbered 9, after V lost 4 bases and J lost 3 bases. The CDR3 length is 15 residues. Germline V gene lookup returns CDR1 SGHDT and CDR2 YYEEEE. The CDR3 region has the DNA TGTGCCAGCAGCCAGGGGATGACAGGGGACTACGAGCAGTACTTC. Its translation is CASSQGMTGDYEQYF.

This clonotype has at least ten counts. The rearrangement links TRBV6-1 to TRBJ2-1, with D hard to call. V gave up 7 bases and J gave up 0 bases, with 4 bases separating them. The length of the CDR3 is 12 residues. Germline V gene data show CDR1 as MNHNS and CDR2 as SASEGT. This chain's CDR3 is CASTSSYNEQFF. The CDR3 nucleotides read TGTGCCAGCACTAGCTCCTACAATGAGCAGTTCTTC.

This clonotype came up a few times. The chain recombines TRBV7-2 with TRBJ1-2; 8 bases line up with TRBD1. The trim removed 3 bases at V and 5 bases at J, leaving 8 bases unmatched. The CDR3 has 15 residues. Germline CDR1 SGHTA, CDR2 FQGNSA. CDR3: CASSFVRQGKYGYTF. CDR3 coding DNA: TGTGCCAGCAGCTTCGTTCGACAGGGGAAATATGGCTACACCTTC.

This clonotype was picked up a small number of times. At one boundary the junction diverges from the germline segment, which might be a read error. The rearrangement joins TRBV7-3 to TRBJ2-7; 8 nucleotides line up with TRBD2. The CDR3 sequence is 12 residues long. Germline V gene data show CDR1 as SGHTA and CDR2 as FQGTGA. The CDR3 DNA sequence: TGTGCCAGCAGCTTAAGCGGGGGGTTAAGGAACTTC. It is translated as CASSLSGGLRNF.